This T cell receptor beta chain was recorded in a study of CD8+ T cells in alopecia areata. At the level of the study: Tofacitinib ran 6 to 18 months, followed by 6 months off drug.

Germline CDR1 MGHRA, CDR2 YSYEKL. With 4 bases clipped from V and 6 bases from J, the junction kept 3 bases outside the gene matches. CDR3 length: 13 residues. RNA extraction was followed by reverse transcription into cDNA, which acted as the sequencing template. Some clones are missing from TCRdb's copy, which holds only in-frame ones; the method was immunoSEQ multiplex PCR. Of some 170,000 clones listed, 67% are singletons. The chain joins TRBV4-1 to TRBJ1-2, with TRBD1 identical over 9 bases. Sample: CD8+ T cells sorted from blood, taken at week 0. The origin of this receptor is a human donor with alopecia areata. CDR3 loop: CASSPDRGNGYTF. The CDR3 nucleotides read TGCGCCAGCAGCCCGGACAGGGGCAATGGCTACACCTTC.